The rows below give T cell receptor beta chains drawn from one sample of a study of post-analysis software for immune sequencing data. TCRdb reanalysed the PCR reads using MiXCR and keeps one entry per CDR3 protein. The table lists some 240,000 distinct CDR3 sequences, 30% to 45% of them singletons. Sequenced input: blood. These receptors were taken from a girl under 18 with multiple sclerosis. Both conserved end residues are part of each CDR3.

>TRBV3-1
CASSQDRGDTEAFF
>TRBV20-1
CSPQHQETQYF
>TRBV2
CASIGQSYEQYF
>TRBV10-3
CAIKPGTSGRAHEQFF
>TRBV5-1
CASSFPGQRSTDTQYF
>TRBV5-5
CASGSVEILYEQYF
>TRBV7-2
CASSLANYGYTF
>TRBV27
CASSNGMGETQYF
>TRBV29-1
CSVEDVAGTDEQFF
>TRBV11-2
CASSPSLGTAKYEQYF
>TRBV12-5
CASGPGQPNTEAFF
>TRBV29-1
CSTGSSSTDTQYF
>TRBV25-1
CASSLGQEGNQPQHF
>TRBV6-4
CASSEGGYGANVLTF
>TRBV28
CASSFDGGGNTIYF
>TRBV20-1
CSARRTGGTKNIQYF
>TRBV7-2
CASSVGTSGTTDTQYF
>TRBV9
CASSVGVGQGTETQYF
>TRBV20-1
CSARRDQGRETQYF
>TRBV25-1
CASGPPNEQFF
>TRBV11-3
CASSLTGLAGEQFF
>TRBV15
CATSSLVGAGELFF
>TRBV7-2
CASNKGGSNQPQHF
>TRBV6-2/TRBV6-3
CASSPIPLQGYEQYF
>TRBV27
CASSFDSGYEQYF
>TRBV5-1
CASSGGLQETQYF
>TRBV5-1
CASSLSGGYNEQYF
>TRBV7-2
CASSPQGAKETQYF
>TRBV9
CASSVGGATSNEQYF
>TRBV3-1
CASSQHENYEQYF
>TRBV12-5
CASGLPYSSGANVLTF
>TRBV5-1
CASSFRGTGERFF
>TRBV4-3
CASSDRLYSNQPQHF
>TRBV29-1
CSVDGQGQGHNEQFF
>TRBV3-1
CASSQANGQLQPQHF
>TRBV20-1
CSAAKPSGRLNYEQYF
>TRBV20-1
CSARENRGYGYTF
>TRBV7-2
CASSPEAGTQYF
>TRBV12-3/TRBV12-4
CASSFLARGSTEAFF
>TRBV20-1
CSAYPTSGVRETQYF
>TRBV5-1
CASRGEGVAPYDYTF
>TRBV7-9
CASSLPGAETQYF
>TRBV2
CVSSRTGSGYTF
>TRBV6-5
CASSNGLAEYNEQFF
>TRBV15
CATSRGEGGYEQYF